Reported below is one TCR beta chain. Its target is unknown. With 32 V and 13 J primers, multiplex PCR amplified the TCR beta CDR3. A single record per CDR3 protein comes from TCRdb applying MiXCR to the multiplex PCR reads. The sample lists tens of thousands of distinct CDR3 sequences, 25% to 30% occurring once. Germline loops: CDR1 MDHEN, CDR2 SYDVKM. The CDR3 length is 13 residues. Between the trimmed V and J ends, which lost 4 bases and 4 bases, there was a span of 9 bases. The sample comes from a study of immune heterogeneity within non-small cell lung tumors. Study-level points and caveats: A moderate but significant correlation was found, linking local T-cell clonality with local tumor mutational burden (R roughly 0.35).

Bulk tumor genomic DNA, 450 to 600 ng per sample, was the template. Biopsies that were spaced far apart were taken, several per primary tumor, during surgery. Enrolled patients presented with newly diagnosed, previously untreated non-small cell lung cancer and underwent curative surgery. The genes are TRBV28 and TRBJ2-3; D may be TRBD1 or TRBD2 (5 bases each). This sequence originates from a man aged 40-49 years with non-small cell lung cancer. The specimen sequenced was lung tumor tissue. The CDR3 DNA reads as TGTGCCAGCAGTTGGGGGAGTGCAGATACGCAGTATTTT. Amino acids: CASSWGSADTQYF.